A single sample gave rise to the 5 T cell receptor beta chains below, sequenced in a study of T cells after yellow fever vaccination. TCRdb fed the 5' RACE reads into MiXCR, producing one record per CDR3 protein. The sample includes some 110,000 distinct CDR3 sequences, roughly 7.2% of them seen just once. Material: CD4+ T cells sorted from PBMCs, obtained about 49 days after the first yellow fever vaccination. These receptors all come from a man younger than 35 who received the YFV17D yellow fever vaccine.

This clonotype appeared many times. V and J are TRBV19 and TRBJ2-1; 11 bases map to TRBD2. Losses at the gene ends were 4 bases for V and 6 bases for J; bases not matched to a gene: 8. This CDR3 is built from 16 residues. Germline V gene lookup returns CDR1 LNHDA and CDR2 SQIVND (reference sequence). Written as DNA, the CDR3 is TGTGCCAGTAGTAAGTTAGCGGGGGGGCAGGGCAATGAGCAGTTCTTC. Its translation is CASSKLAGGQGNEQFF.

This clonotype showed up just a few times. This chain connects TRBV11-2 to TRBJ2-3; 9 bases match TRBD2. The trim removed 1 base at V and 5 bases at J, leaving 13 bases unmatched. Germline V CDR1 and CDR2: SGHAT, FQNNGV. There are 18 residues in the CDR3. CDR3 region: CASSLGLLGGGGRDTQYF. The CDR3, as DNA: TGTGCCAGCAGCTTAGGCCTACTGGGCGGGGGGGGTAGAGATACGCAGTATTTT.

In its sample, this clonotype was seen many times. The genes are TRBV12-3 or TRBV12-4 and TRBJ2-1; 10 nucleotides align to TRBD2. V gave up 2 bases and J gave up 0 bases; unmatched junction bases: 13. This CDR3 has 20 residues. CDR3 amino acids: CASSLRRLAGVLSSYNEQFF. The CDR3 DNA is TGTGCCAGCAGTTTAAGAAGACTAGCGGGTGTTTTAAGCTCCTACAATGAGCAGTTCTTC.

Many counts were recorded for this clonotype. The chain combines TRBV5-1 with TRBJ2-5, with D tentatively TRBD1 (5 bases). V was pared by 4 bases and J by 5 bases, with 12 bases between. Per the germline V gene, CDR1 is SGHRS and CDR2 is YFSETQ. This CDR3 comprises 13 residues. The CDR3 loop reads CASSAGQRETQYF. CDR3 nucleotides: TGCGCCAGCAGCGCCGGACAACGGGAGACCCAGTACTTC.

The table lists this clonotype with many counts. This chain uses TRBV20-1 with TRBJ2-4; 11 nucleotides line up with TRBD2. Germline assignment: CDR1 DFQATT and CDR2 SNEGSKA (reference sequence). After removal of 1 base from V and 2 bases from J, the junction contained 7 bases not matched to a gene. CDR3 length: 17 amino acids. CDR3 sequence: CSARVIAGGPTKNIQYF. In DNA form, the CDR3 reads TGCAGTGCTAGAGTAATAGCGGGGGGGCCTACCAAAAACATTCAGTACTTC.